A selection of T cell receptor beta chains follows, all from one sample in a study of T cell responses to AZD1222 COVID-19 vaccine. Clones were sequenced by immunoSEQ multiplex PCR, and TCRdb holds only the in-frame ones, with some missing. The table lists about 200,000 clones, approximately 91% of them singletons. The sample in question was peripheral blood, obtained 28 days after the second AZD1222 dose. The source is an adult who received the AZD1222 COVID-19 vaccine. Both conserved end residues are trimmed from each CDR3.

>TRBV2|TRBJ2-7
ASSLSVSSYEQY
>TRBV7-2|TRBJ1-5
ASSLTGQGANQPQH
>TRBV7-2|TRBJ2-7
ASSPHRGGEEQY
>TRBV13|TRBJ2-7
ASSRMGSASYEQY
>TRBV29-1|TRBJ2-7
SVGGGRPTSGRTLYEQY
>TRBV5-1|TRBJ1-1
ASIKEGPNTEAF
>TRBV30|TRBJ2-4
AWISPGRKGNIQY
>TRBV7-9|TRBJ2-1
ASSARAGTPPNEQF
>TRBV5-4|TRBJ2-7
ASSFGAVNEQY
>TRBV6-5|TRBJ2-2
ASSPMMGATGELF
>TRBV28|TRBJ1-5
ASSDRVGNQPQH
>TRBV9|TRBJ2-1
ASTQGLAGVMNNEQF
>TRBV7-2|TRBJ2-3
ASSLARGRGDTDTQY
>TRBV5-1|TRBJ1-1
ASSLAGGAGNTEAF
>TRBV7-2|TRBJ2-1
ASSVGTLYNEQF
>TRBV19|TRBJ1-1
ASKLGEMNTEAF
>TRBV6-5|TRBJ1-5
ASASGNANQPQH
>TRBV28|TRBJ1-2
ASSLSTGWYGYT
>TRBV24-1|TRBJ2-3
ATSDFKGGSTDTQY
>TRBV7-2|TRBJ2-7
ASSLAGTASYEQY
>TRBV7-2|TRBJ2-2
ASSLPRSQGITGELF
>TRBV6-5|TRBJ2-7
ASSYSGAAVGYEQY
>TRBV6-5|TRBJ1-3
ASSSGGGSGNTIY
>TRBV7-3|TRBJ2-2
ASSLNRGSTGELF
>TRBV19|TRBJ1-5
ASRRKAGEDQPQH
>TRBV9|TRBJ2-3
ASSVGSAGVPTDTQY
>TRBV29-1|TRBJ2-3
SVEGGQGADTQY
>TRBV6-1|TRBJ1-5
ASSEQGNQPQH
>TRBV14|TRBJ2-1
ASSPPGGQDSNEQF
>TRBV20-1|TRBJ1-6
SAERSSPLH
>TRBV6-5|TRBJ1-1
ASTPIMNTEAF
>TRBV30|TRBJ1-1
AWSVRRQGIPEAF
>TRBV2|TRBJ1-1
ASSVSDSEAF
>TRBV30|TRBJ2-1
AWSNSGSWDEQF
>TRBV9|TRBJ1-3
ASSVQGDSGNTIY
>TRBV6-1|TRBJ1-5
ASSETRFPQH
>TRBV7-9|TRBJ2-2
ASTLKGHTNTGELF
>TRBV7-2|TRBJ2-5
ASSSTGLETQY
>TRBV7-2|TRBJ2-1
ASSQPPGLAINEQF
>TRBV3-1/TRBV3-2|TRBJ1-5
ASSQMGTNQPQH
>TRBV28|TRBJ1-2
ASSSPGLDGYT
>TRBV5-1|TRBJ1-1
ASSLVGDTEAF
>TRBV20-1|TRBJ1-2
SARDIGGYT
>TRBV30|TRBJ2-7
AWSFAGAPPDEQY